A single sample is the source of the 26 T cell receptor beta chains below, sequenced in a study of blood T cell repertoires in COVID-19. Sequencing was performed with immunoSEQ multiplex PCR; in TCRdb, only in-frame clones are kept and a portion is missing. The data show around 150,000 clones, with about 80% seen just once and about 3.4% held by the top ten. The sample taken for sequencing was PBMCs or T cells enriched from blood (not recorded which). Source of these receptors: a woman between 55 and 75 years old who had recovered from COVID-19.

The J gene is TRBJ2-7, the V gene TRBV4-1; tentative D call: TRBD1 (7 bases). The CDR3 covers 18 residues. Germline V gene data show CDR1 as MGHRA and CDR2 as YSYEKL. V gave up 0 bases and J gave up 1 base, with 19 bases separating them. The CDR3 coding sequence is TGCGCCAGCAGCCAAGAACCGGAGGGGGCCCCCTCTTCCTACGAGCAGTACTTC. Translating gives CASSQEPEGAPSSYEQYF.

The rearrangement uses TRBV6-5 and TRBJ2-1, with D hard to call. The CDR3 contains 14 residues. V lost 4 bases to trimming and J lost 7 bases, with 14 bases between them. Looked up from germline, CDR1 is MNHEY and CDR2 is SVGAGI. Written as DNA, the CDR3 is TGTGCCAGCAGTTCCCAGCCCGCGGCGAATGAGCAGTTCTTC. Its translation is CASSSQPAANEQFF.

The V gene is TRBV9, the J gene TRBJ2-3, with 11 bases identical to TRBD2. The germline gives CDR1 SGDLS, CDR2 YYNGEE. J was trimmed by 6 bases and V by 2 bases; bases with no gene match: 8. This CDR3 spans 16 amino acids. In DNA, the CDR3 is TGTGCCAGCAGCGTGTATAGCGGGGGGGCAGCCGATACGCAGTATTTT. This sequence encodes CASSVYSGGAADTQYF.

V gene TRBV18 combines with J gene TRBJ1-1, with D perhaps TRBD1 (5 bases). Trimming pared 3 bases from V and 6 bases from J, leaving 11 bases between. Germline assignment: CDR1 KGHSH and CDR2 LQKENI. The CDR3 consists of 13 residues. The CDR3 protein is CASSPARAAEAFF. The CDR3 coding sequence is TGTGCCAGCTCACCGGCCAGGGCTGCTGAAGCTTTCTTT.

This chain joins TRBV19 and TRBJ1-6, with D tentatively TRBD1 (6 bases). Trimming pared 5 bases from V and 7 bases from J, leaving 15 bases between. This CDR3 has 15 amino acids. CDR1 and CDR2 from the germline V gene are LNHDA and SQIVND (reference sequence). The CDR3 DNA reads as TGTGCCAGTAGTTGGGCCCCGGACAGCAATTCACCCCTCCACTTT. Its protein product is CASSWAPDSNSPLHF.

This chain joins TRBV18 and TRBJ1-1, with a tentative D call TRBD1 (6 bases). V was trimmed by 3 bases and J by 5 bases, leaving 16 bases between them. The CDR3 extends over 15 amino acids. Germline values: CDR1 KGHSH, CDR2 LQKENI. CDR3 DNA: TGTGCCAGCTCACCCTCGACAGGTACGTGGACTGAAGCTTTCTTT. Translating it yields CASSPSTGTWTEAFF.

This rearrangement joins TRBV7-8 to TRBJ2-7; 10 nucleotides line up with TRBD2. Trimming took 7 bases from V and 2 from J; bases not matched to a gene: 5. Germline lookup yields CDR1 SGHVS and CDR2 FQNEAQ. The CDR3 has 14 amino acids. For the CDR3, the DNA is TGTGCCAGCACCCTAGCGGGGGCCACCTACGAGCAGTACTTC. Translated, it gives CASTLAGATYEQYF.

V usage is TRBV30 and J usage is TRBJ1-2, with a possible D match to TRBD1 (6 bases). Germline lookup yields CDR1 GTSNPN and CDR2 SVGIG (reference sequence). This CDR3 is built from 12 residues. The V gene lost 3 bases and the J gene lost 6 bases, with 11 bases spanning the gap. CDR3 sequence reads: CAWRGAQNGYTF. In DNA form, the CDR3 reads TGTGCCTGGAGGGGGGCTCAGAATGGCTACACCTTC.

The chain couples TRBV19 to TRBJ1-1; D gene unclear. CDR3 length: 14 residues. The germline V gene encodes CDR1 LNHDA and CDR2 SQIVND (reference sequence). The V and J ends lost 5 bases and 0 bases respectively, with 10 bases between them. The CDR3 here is CASSPHTLNTEAFF. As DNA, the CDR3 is TGTGCCAGTAGTCCTCACACCTTGAACACTGAAGCTTTCTTT.

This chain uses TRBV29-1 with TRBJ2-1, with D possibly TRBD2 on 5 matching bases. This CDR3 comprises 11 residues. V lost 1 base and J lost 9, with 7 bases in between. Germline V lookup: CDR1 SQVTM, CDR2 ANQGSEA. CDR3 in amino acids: CSVEGGLEQFF. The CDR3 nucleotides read TGCAGCGTTGAAGGAGGGCTTGAGCAGTTCTTC.

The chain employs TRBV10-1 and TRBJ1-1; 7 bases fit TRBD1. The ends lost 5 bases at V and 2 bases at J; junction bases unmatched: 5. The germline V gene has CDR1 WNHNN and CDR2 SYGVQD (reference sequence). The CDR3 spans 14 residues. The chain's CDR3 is CASSPNRGNTEAFF. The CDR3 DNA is TGCGCCAGCAGTCCCAACAGGGGAAACACTGAAGCTTTCTTT.

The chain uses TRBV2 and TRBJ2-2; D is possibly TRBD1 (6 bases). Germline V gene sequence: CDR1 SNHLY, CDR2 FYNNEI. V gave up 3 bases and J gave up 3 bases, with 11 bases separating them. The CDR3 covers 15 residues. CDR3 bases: TGTGCCAGCAGTGAGGTGAACAGGGACACCGGGGAGCTGTTTTTT. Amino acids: CASSEVNRDTGELFF.

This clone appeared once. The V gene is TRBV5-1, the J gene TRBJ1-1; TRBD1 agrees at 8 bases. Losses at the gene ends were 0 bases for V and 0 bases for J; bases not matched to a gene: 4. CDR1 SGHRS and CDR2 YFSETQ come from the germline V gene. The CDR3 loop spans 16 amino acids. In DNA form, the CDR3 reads TGCGCCAGCAGCTTGGGACAGGGGCGGATGAACACTGAAGCTTTCTTT. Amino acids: CASSLGQGRMNTEAFF.

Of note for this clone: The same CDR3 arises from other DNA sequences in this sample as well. CDR3 DNA: TGTGCCAGCAGCTTGGACAGGGACTATGGCTACACCTTC. Translating it yields CASSLDRDYGYTF. V usage is TRBV7-2 and J usage is TRBJ1-2; 8 nucleotides agree with TRBD1. The CDR3 runs to 13 residues. Germline V gene data show CDR1 as SGHTA and CDR2 as FQGNSA. V lost 3 bases, J lost 3 bases, and 0 bases stayed unmatched. Using reference TRBV7-2 and TRBJ1-2 for the parts outside the CDR3, the full variable domain is GAGVSQSPSNKVTEKGKDVELRCDPISGHTALYWYRQSLGQGLEFLIYFQGNSAPDKSGLPSDRFSAERTGGSVSTLTIQRTQQEDSAVYLCASSLDRDYGYTFGSGTRLTVV.

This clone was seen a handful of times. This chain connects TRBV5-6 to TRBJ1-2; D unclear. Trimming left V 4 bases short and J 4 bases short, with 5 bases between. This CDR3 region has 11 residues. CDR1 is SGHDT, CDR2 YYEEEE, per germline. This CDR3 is CASSRGYGYTF. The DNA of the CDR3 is TGTGCCAGCAGCCGGGGCTATGGCTACACCTTC. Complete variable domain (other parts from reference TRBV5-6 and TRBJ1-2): DAGVTQSPTHLIKTRGQQVTLRCSPKSGHDTVSWYQQALGQGPQFIFQYYEEEERQRGNFPDRFSGHQFPNYSSELNVNALLLGDSALYLCASSRGYGYTFGSGTRLTVV.

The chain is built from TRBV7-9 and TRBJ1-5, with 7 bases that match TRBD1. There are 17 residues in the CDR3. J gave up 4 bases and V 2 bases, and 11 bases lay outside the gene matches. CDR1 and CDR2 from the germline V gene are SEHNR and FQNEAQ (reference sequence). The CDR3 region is CASSLRGGQKRNQPQHF. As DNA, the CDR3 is TGTGCCAGCAGCTTAAGAGGGGGACAGAAGCGGAATCAGCCCCAGCATTTT.

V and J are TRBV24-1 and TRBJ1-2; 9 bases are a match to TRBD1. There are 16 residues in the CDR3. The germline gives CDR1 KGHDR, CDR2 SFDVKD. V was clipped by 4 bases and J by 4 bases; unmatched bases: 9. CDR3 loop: CATSDSRTGDIYGYTF. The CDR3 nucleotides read TGTGCCACCAGTGACTCAAGGACAGGGGATATCTATGGCTACACCTTC.

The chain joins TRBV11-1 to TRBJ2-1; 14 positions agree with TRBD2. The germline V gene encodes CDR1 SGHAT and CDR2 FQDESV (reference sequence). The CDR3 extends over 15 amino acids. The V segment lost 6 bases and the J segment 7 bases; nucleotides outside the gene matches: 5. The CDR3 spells CASSPGTSGSNEQFF. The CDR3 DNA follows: TGTGCCAGCAGTCCCGGGACTAGCGGGAGTAATGAGCAGTTCTTC.

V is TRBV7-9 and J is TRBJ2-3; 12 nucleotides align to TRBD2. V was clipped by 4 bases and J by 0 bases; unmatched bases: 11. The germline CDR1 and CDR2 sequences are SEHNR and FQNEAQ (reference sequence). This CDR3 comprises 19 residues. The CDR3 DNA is TGTGCCAGCAGCTCCACTCAGACTAGCGGGGGCCTCAGCACAGATACGCAGTATTTT. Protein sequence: CASSSTQTSGGLSTDTQYF.

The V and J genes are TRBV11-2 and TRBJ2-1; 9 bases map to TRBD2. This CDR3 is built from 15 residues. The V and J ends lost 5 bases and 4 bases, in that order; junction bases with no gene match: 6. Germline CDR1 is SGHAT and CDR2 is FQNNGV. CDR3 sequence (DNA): TGTGCCAGCAGCCCGCAGCGGGGGGCATACAATGAGCAGTTCTTC. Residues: CASSPQRGAYNEQFF.

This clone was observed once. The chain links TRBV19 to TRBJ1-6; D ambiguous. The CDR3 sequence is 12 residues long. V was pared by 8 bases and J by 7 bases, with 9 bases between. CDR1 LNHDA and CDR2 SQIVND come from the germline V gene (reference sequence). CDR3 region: CASRRQNSPLHF. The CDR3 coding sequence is TGTGCCAGTCGTAGGCAAAATTCACCCCTCCACTTT.

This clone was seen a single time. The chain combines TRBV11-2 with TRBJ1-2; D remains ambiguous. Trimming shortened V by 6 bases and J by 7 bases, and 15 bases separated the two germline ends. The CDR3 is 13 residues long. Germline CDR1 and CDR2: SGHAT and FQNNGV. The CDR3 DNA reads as TGTGCCAGCAGTCTAGCACGGAGAGGTGGCTACACCTTC. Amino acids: CASSLARRGGYTF. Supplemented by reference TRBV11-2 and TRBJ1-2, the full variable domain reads EAGVAQSPRYKIIEKRQSVAFWCNPISGHATLYWYQQILGQGPKLLIQFQNNGVVDDSQLPKDRFSAERLKGVDSTLKIQPAKLEDSAVYLCASSLARRGGYTFGSGTRLTVV.

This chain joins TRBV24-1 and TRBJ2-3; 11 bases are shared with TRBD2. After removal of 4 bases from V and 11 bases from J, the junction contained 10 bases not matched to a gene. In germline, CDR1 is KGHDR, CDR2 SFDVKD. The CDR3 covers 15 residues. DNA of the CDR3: TGTGCCACCAGTGACCCCCGACTAGCGGGGAGTGTGCAGTATTTT. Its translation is CATSDPRLAGSVQYF.

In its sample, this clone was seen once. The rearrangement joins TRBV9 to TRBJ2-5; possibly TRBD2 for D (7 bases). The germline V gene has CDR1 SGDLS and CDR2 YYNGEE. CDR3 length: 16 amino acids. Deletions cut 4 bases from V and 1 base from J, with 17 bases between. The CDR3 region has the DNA TGTGCCAGCAGCTCAAGACCGGGGGGCCTCCAAGAGACCCAGTACTTC. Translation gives CASSSRPGGLQETQYF.

CDR3 coding DNA: TGTGCCAGCAGCTTAGTGCTAGCGGGGGGTTTATACAATGAGCAGTTCTTC. Amino acids: CASSLVLAGGLYNEQFF. This chain links TRBV11-2 with TRBJ2-1, with 11 bases that match TRBD2. With V trimmed by 1 base and J by 4 bases, 6 bases remained unmatched. Germline V gives CDR1 SGHAT, CDR2 FQNNGV. CDR3 length: 17 amino acids.

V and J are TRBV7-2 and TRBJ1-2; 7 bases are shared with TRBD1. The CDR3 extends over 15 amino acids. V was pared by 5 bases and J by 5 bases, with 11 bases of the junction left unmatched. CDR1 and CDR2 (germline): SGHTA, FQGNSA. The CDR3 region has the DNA TGTGCCAGCAGCCCCAACCCAACAGGGGCTTATGGCTACACCTTC. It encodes CASSPNPTGAYGYTF.